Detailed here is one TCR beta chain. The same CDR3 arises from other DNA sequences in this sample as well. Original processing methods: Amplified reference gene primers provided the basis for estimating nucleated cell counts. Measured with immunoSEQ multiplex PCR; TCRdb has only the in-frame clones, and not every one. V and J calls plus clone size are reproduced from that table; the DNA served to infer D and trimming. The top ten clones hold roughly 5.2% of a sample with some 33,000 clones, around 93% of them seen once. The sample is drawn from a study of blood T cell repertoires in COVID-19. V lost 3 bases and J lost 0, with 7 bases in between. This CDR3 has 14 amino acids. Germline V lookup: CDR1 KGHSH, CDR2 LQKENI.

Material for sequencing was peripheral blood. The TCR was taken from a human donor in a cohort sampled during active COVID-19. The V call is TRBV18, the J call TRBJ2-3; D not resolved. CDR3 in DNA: TGTGCCAGCTCACCGTACAGTAGCACAGATACGCAGTATTTT. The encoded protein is CASSPYSSTDTQYF.